This TCR beta chain was captured in a study of CD4 T cells in relation to SARS-CoV-2 and coronaviruses. Study context: The negative reference was HIV-1 Nef peptide pool or peptide-free culture.

CD4+ T cells from unexposed donors were obtained before the COVID-19 pandemic (2011-2018). The cells were cultured for about ten days before CD4+ T cells were isolated. On days 3 and 7, cultures got half fresh IL-2 medium. The germline CDR1 and CDR2 sequences are SGHNT and YYREEE (reference sequence). V gave up 3 bases and J gave up 4 bases, with 13 bases separating them. This CDR3 is 14 amino acids long. Clones were read by immunoSEQ multiplex PCR, and TCRdb kept only the in-frame ones, dropping some. Here the sample spans about 25,000 clones, approximately 80% being singletons. Broader study findings: Compared with monoreactive clones, crossreactive clones showed significantly weaker SARS-CoV-2 expansion.

Remarks on this clone: Its target is unknown.

The sample consisted of CD4+ T cells from PBMCs, cultured in vitro. This clonotype was obtained from a human donor in good health. V and J are TRBV5-4 and TRBJ1-2; D possibly corresponds to TRBD1 (6 bases). As DNA, the CDR3 is TGTGCCAGCAGCTCATTCCAGGGGACCTATGGCTACACCTTC. Translation gives CASSSFQGTYGYTF.